Described below is a single TCR beta chain sequence and its context. The sample is drawn from a study of T cells in Graves' hyperthyroidism and ophthalmopathy. Researchers amplified the TCR beta CDR3 regions from RNA transcripts. The HTBI primer set drove a first-round RT-PCR of the TCR CDR3. TCRdb used MiXCR to reprocess the multiplex PCR reads, holding one entry per CDR3 protein. The sample has about 680,000 distinct CDR3 sequences; around a third are singletons. This CDR3 spans 15 amino acids. The V end lost 6 bases, the J end lost 2 bases, and 17 bases lay between the germline ends. In germline, CDR1 is MNHEY, CDR2 SVGAGI.

This clonotype was sampled from a woman aged 40 to 50 with Graves' hyperthyroidism. The sequenced material came from blood. The chain combines TRBV6-5 with TRBJ2-7, with D perhaps matching TRBD1 (5 bases). The CDR3, as DNA: TGTGCCAGCAGGGAATTGGACATCTCCCCCTACGAGCAGTACTTC. It codes for CASRELDISPYEQYF.